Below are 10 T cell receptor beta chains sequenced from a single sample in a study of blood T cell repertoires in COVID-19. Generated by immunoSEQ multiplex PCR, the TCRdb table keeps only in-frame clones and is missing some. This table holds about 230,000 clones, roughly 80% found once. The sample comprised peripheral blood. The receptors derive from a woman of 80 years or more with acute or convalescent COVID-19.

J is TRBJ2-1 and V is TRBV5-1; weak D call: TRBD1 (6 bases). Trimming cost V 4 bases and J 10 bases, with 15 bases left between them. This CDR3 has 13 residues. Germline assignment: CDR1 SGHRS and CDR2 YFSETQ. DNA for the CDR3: TGCGCCAGCAGCACAGGGCCGGACGGCGAGCAGTTCTTC. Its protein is CASSTGPDGEQFF.

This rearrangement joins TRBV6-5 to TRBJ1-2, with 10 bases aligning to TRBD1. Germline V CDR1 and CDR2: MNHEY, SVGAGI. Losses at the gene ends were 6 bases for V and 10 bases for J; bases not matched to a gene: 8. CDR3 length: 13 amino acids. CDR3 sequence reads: CASRDPGQGPYTF. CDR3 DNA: TGTGCCAGCAGGGATCCGGGACAGGGGCCCTACACCTTC.

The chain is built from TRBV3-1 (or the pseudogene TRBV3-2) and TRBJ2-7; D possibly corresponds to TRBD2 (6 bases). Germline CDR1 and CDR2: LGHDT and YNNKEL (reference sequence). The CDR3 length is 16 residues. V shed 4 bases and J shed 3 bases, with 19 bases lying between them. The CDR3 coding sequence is TGTGCCAGCAGCCGGGACTTGGGGAGGACACTCTACGAGCAGTACTTC. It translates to CASSRDLGRTLYEQYF.

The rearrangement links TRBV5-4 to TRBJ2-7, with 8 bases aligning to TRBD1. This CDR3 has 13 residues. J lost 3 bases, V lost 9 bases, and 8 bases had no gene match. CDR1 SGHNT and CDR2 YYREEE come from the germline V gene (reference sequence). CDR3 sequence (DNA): TGTGCCAACGGGGAACAGGGGGACTACGAGCAGTACTTC. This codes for CANGEQGDYEQYF. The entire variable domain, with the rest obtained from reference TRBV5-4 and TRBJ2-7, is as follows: ETGVTQSPTHLIKTRGQQVTLRCSSQSGHNTVSWYQQALGQGPQFIFQYYREEENGRGNFPPRFSGLQFPNYSSELNVNALELDDSALYLCANGEQGDYEQYFGPGTRLTVT.

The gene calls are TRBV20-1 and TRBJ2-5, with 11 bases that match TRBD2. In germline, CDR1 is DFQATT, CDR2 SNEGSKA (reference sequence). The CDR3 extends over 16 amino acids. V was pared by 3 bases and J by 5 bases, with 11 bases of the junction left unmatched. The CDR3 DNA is TGCAGTGCTAGTGATACTAGCGGGAGTAGATTGGAGACCCAGTACTTC. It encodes CSASDTSGSRLETQYF.

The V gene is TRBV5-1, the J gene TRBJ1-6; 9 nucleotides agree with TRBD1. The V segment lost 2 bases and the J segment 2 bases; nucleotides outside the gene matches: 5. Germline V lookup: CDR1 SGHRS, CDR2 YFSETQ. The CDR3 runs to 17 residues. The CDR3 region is CASSLTGGDPYNSPLHF. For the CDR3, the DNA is TGCGCCAGCAGCTTAACAGGGGGCGACCCCTATAATTCACCCCTCCACTTT.

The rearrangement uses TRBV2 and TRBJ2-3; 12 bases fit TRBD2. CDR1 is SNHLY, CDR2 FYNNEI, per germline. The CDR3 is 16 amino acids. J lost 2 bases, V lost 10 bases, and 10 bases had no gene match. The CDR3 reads CAIQRTSGILTDTQYF. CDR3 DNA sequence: TGTGCCATCCAACGGACTAGCGGGATTCTCACAGATACGCAGTATTTT.

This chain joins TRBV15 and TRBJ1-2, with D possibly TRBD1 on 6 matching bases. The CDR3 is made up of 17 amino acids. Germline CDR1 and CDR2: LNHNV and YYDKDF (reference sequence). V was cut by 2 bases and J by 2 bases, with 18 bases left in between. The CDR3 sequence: CATSRLGRPGENYGYTF. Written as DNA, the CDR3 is TGTGCCACCAGCAGATTAGGCAGACCAGGGGAAAACTATGGCTACACCTTC.

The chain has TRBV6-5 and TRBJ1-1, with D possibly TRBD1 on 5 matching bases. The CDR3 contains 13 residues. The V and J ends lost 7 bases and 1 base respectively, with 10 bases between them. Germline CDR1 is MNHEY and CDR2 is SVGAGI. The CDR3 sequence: CASTSDTNTEAFF. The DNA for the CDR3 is TGTGCCAGCACCTCGGACACGAACACTGAAGCTTTCTTT.

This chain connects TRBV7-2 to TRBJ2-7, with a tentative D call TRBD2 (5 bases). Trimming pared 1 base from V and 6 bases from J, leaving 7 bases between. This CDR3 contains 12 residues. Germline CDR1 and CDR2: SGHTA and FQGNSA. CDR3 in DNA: TGTGCCAGCAGCTTAGAACTAGGCGAGCAGTACTTC. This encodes CASSLELGEQYF.